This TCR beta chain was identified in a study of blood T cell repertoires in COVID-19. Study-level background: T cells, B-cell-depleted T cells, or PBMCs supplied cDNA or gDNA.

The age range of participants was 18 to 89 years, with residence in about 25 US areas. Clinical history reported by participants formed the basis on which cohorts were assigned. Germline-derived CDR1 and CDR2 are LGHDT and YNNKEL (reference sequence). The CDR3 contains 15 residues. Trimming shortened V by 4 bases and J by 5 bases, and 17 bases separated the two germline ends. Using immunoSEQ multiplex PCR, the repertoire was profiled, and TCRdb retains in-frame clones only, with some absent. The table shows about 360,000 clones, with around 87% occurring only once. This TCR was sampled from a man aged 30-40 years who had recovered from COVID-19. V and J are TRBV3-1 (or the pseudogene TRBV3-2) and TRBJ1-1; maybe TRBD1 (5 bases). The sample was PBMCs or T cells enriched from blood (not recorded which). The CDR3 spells CASSPPGGVGTEAFF. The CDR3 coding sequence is TGTGCCAGCAGCCCCCCCGGGGGGGTTGGGACTGAAGCTTTCTTT.